The 30 T cell receptor beta chains below were found in one sample sequenced in a study of blood T cell repertoires in COVID-19. Generated by immunoSEQ multiplex PCR, the TCRdb table keeps only in-frame clones and is missing some. The sample records about 52,000 clones, nearly 90% being singletons. The sample taken for sequencing was peripheral blood. These receptors all come from a man in his fifties or sixties with active COVID-19.

The chain employs TRBV25-1 and TRBJ2-3, with D unresolved. Trimming took 4 bases from V and 0 from J, leaving 2 bases between them. This CDR3 contains 12 residues. Germline V gene sequence: CDR1 MGHDK, CDR2 SYGVNS. The CDR3 region is CASSASTDTQYF. The CDR3 DNA is TGTGCCAGCAGTGCTAGCACAGATACGCAGTATTTT.

This clone has just one count. CDR3 protein: CASSPQGAAFF. DNA of the CDR3: TGTGCCAGCAGTCCCCAGGGGGCCGCTTTCTTT. The rearrangement uses TRBV6-6 and TRBJ1-1; 8 bases are shared with TRBD1. Germline V lookup: CDR1 MNHNY, CDR2 SVGAGI (reference sequence). V shed 5 bases and J 11 bases; nucleotides not matched to a gene: 4. The CDR3 is made up of 11 amino acids.

This sequence joins TRBV10-3 and TRBJ2-5, with 7 bases fitting TRBD2. In germline, CDR1 is ENHRY, CDR2 SYGVKD. The CDR3 has 12 amino acids. Trimming took 10 bases from V and 3 from J; bases not matched to a gene: 5. CDR3 nucleotide sequence: TGTGCCACCCATGGGGGGGAAGAGACCCAGTACTTC. This codes for CATHGGEETQYF.

The chain joins TRBV5-5 to TRBJ1-6; D remains ambiguous. CDR3 length equals 15 residues. Deletions cut 4 bases from V and 0 bases from J, with 8 bases between. CDR1 is SGHKS and CDR2 is YYEKEE in the germline V gene (reference sequence). CDR3 bases: TGTGCCAGCAGCCCACAGAGCTCCTATAATTCACCCCTCCACTTT. It specifies CASSPQSSYNSPLHF.

The chain couples TRBV6-1 to TRBJ2-5, with a weak D call TRBD2 (5 bases). V was clipped by 3 bases and J by 3 bases, with 8 bases between them. In germline, CDR1 is MNHNS, CDR2 SASEGT. The CDR3 contains 13 residues. CDR3 nucleotides: TGTGCCAGCAGTGACCGGCGGGAAGAGACCCAGTACTTC. Translation: CASSDRREETQYF.

The chain carries TRBV18 and TRBJ1-5; a possible D gene is TRBD1 (6 bases). Germline V gives CDR1 KGHSH, CDR2 LQKENI. This CDR3 is 16 amino acids long. Trimming pared 3 bases from V and 0 bases from J, leaving 12 bases between. The CDR3 here is CASSPSAGASNQPQHF. CDR3 DNA: TGTGCCAGCTCACCCTCGGCAGGGGCTAGCAATCAGCCCCAGCATTTT. Filled out from reference TRBV18 and TRBJ1-5, the complete variable domain reads NAGVMQNPRHLVRRRGQEARLRCSPMKGHSHVYWYRQLPEEGLKFMVYLQKENIIDESGMPKERFSAEFPKEGPSILRIQQVVRGDSAAYFCASSPSAGASNQPQHFGDGTRLSIL.

The J gene is TRBJ2-1, the V gene TRBV28, with D perhaps TRBD2 (6 bases). The length of the CDR3 is 17 residues. Trimming left V 6 bases short and J 6 bases short, with 24 bases between. Germline loops: CDR1 MDHEN, CDR2 SYDVKM. The DNA for the CDR3 is TGTGCCAGCAGCTCAACGGGACTTAAGCTCCGTAGCAATGAGCAGTTCTTC. This sequence encodes CASSSTGLKLRSNEQFF.

Only one count was recorded for this clone. The V and J genes are TRBV9 and TRBJ2-4, with D unresolved. The CDR3 spans 15 residues. V lost 0 bases, J lost 0 bases, and 7 bases lay in between. The germline CDR1 and CDR2 sequences are SGDLS and YYNGEE. CDR3 coding DNA: TGTGCCAGCAGCGTAGGTGGCTTAGCCAAAAACATTCAGTACTTC. This encodes CASSVGGLAKNIQYF.

This clone occurred once. The chain carries TRBV27 and TRBJ2-7, with D possibly TRBD2 on 6 matching bases. The germline V gene encodes CDR1 MNHEY and CDR2 SMNVEV (reference sequence). This CDR3 region has 13 residues. Deletions cut 6 bases from V and 7 bases from J, with 16 bases between. DNA of the CDR3: TGTGCCAGCAGCGGGAGCGGTCGAGGGGAGCAGTACTTC. This translates into CASSGSGRGEQYF.

This clone was counted once. Here the CDR3 DNA reads TGTGCCAGCAGTTTTTCTAGCGGGAGCTCCTACAATGAGCAGTTCTTC. Translation: CASSFSSGSSYNEQFF. The V gene is TRBV6-2 or TRBV6-3, the J gene TRBJ2-1; the match to TRBD2 covers 10 bases. Germline CDR1 MNHEY, CDR2 SVGEGT. V was clipped by 4 bases and J by 0 bases; unmatched bases: 3. The CDR3 length is 16 residues.

The chain carries TRBV18 and TRBJ2-1; tentatively, D is TRBD2 (5 bases). Deletions cut 3 bases from V and 6 bases from J, with 18 bases between. The CDR3 extends over 16 amino acids. Germline CDR1 is KGHSH and CDR2 is LQKENI. The CDR3 region has the DNA TGTGCCAGCTCACCCACTAGTTATTTACGGGTCAATGAGCAGTTCTTC. Its protein product is CASSPTSYLRVNEQFF.

This chain uses TRBV4-3 with TRBJ2-5; TRBD2 might be the D (6 bases). In germline, CDR1 is LGHNA, CDR2 YSLEER. V lost 5 bases to trimming and J lost 2 bases, with 18 bases between them. The CDR3 runs to 16 residues. Here the CDR3 reads CASSESGLGSQETQYF. The CDR3 nucleotides read TGCGCCAGCAGCGAATCGGGACTTGGGTCTCAAGAGACCCAGTACTTC.

The count of this clone is one. The gene calls are TRBV9 and TRBJ1-4; D is unresolved. V lost 3 bases, J lost 10 bases, and 16 bases lay in between. Germline loops: CDR1 SGDLS, CDR2 YYNGEE. CDR3 size: 14 residues. The DNA for the CDR3 is TGTGCCAGCAGCGCTAGCAGTAATCCAGGAAAACTGTTTTTT. Encoded protein: CASSASSNPGKLFF. The whole variable domain, filled in from reference TRBV9 and TRBJ1-4, reads DSGVTQTPKHLITATGQRVTLRCSPRSGDLSVYWYQQSLDQGLQFLIQYYNGEERAKGNILERFSAQQFPDLHSELNLSSLELGDSALYFCASSASSNPGKLFFGSGTQLSVL.

The DNA of the CDR3 is TGCGCCAGCAGGGATTATCTTCGTTCTAGCGGCAAACAGGAGACCCAGTACTTC. This sequence encodes CASRDYLRSSGKQETQYF. The V and J genes are TRBV10-1 and TRBJ2-5; 7 bases fit TRBD2. Germline CDR1 and CDR2: WNHNN and SYGVQD (reference sequence). V shed 6 bases, J shed 5 bases, and the junction held 21 bases outside the gene matches. This CDR3 contains 18 residues.

The chain has TRBV25-1 and TRBJ2-1; TRBD1 matches 9 bases. This CDR3 region has 15 residues. CDR1 and CDR2 from the germline V gene are MGHDK and SYGVNS. Trimming cost V 3 bases and J 8 bases; bases outside gene matches: 8. In nucleotides, the CDR3 is TGTGCCAGCAGTGAGTGGACAGGGGCCGCGGATGAGCAGTTCTTC. Protein product: CASSEWTGAADEQFF.

This clone has only a few counts. The chain is built from TRBV9 and TRBJ2-7, with D unclear. Germline CDR1 and CDR2: SGDLS and YYNGEE. The V end lost 0 bases, the J end lost 2 bases, and 9 bases lay between the germline ends. The length of the CDR3 is 14 residues. DNA of the CDR3: TGTGCCAGCAGCGTAGAGGCGGCTGCCTACGAGCAGTACTTC. It is translated as CASSVEAAAYEQYF.

The chain has TRBV11-2 and TRBJ2-1; 13 bases align to TRBD2. The J segment lost 9 bases and the V segment lost 5 bases, leaving 19 bases of the junction unmatched. This CDR3 contains 19 residues. Germline V gives CDR1 SGHAT, CDR2 FQNNGV. The CDR3 sequence: CASSQLRPGLAGLKGEQFF. CDR3 in DNA: TGTGCCAGCAGCCAACTACGACCGGGACTAGCGGGACTCAAGGGTGAGCAGTTCTTC.

This chain links TRBV28 with TRBJ2-2; no clear D gene. Looked up from germline, CDR1 is MDHEN and CDR2 is SYDVKM. V lost 7 bases, J lost 0 bases, and 9 bases lay in between. CDR3 length: 14 residues. The CDR3 DNA reads as TGTGCCAGCAACGCGTATGCGAACACCGGGGAGCTGTTTTTT. It translates to CASNAYANTGELFF.

The V call is TRBV30, the J call TRBJ2-2, with 8 bases identical to TRBD1. Germline V lookup: CDR1 GTSNPN, CDR2 SVGIG (reference sequence). Trimming took 3 bases from V and 6 from J; bases not matched to a gene: 3. This CDR3 has 13 amino acids. As DNA, the CDR3 is TGTGCCTGGAGACAGGGGGGAGCCGGGGAGCTGTTTTTT. It yields the protein CAWRQGGAGELFF.

The V gene is TRBV28, the J gene TRBJ1-6; TRBD1 agrees at 7 bases. The CDR3 sequence is 13 residues long. Looked up from germline, CDR1 is MDHEN and CDR2 is SYDVKM. Germline trimming cut 7 bases from V and 10 bases from J; bases unmatched to any gene: 7. CDR3 protein: CASTGGTESPLHF. CDR3 coding DNA: TGTGCCAGCACAGGGGGGACAGAGTCACCCCTCCACTTT.

This clone occurred a few times. V and J are TRBV20-1 and TRBJ2-7; D is ambiguous. The germline V gene encodes CDR1 DFQATT and CDR2 SNEGSKA (reference sequence). This CDR3 comprises 11 residues. The V end lost 1 base, the J end lost 5 bases, and 6 bases lay between the germline ends. The CDR3 DNA sequence: TGCAGTGCTAGAGGTGGGCACGAGCAGTACTTC. It encodes CSARGGHEQYF.

The chain couples TRBV5-1 to TRBJ2-1; TRBD2 is a possible D gene (5 bases). Trimming stripped 0 bases from V and 1 base from J, with 8 bases between. This CDR3 has 15 amino acids. Germline lookup yields CDR1 SGHRS and CDR2 YFSETQ. CDR3 sequence (DNA): TGCGCCAGCAGCTTGGATCCGGGGTCCTACAATGAGCAGTTCTTC. It codes for CASSLDPGSYNEQFF.

The chain uses TRBV11-2 and TRBJ2-1; tentative D call: TRBD2 (6 bases). Trimming stripped 5 bases from V and 4 bases from J, with 18 bases between. The germline gives CDR1 SGHAT, CDR2 FQNNGV. The CDR3 has 16 amino acids. The CDR3 region has the DNA TGTGCCAGCAGCCCTCCCGGAGGGGTGGGGTACAATGAGCAGTTCTTC. Its protein is CASSPPGGVGYNEQFF.

J is TRBJ2-7 and V is TRBV19; 7 bases fit TRBD1. CDR1 is LNHDA and CDR2 is SQIVND in the germline V gene (reference sequence). The junction had 12 bases not matched to a gene; V was cut back by 6 bases and J by 1 base. The CDR3 is 16 amino acids. The CDR3 nucleotides read TGTGCCAGTAGCCAAGCAATCGGGACAGCTTCCTACGAGCAGTACTTC. The encoded protein is CASSQAIGTASYEQYF.

CDR3 protein: CASGYRGLSGEQYF. CDR3 nucleotide sequence: TGTGCCAGCGGTTACAGGGGGCTAAGTGGCGAGCAGTACTTC. The chain has TRBV28 and TRBJ2-7; 9 positions match TRBD1. The CDR3 has 14 residues. V shed 8 bases and J 6 bases; nucleotides not matched to a gene: 11. Looked up from germline, CDR1 is MDHEN and CDR2 is SYDVKM. Complete variable domain (other parts from reference TRBV28 and TRBJ2-7): DVKVTQSSRYLVKRTGEKVFLECVQDMDHENMFWYRQDPGLGLRLIYFSYDVKMKEKGDIPEGYSVSREKKERFSLILESASTNQTSMYLCASGYRGLSGEQYFGPGTRLTVT.

This chain's CDR3 is CASGSYNEQFF. The CDR3 nucleotides are TGTGCCTCAGGCTCCTACAATGAGCAGTTCTTC. The chain has TRBV10-3 and TRBJ2-1; no definite D call. The CDR3 contains 11 residues. Germline CDR1 reads ENHRY; CDR2 reads SYGVKD. The V and J ends lost 11 bases and 0 bases respectively, with 5 bases between them.

The chain has TRBV7-2 and TRBJ2-3, with D uncertain. This CDR3 is built from 14 residues. Germline values: CDR1 SGHTA, CDR2 FQGNSA. Trimming shortened V by 6 bases and J by 4 bases, and 14 bases separated the two germline ends. CDR3 loop: CASREQPLSDTQYF. The CDR3 DNA is TGTGCCAGCAGGGAACAGCCTTTATCAGATACGCAGTATTTT.

V is TRBV5-5 and J is TRBJ2-7; D not resolved. With 2 bases removed from V and 4 bases from J, the gap between germline ends came to 10 bases. The length of the CDR3 is 13 residues. In germline, CDR1 is SGHKS, CDR2 YYEKEE (reference sequence). CDR3 nucleotides: TGTGCCAGCAGCTTATCAGAAATTTACGAGCAGTACTTC. This encodes CASSLSEIYEQYF. The entire variable domain, with the rest obtained from reference TRBV5-5 and TRBJ2-7, is as follows: DAGVTQSPTHLIKTRGQQVTLRCSPISGHKSVSWYQQVLGQGPQFIFQYYEKEERGRGNFPDRFSARQFPNYSSELNVNALLLGDSALYLCASSLSEIYEQYFGPGTRLTVT.

The rearrangement links TRBV5-4 to TRBJ2-2; TRBD2 matches 7 bases. There are 15 residues in the CDR3. V was pared by 4 bases and J by 0 bases, with 3 bases of the junction left unmatched. Germline V gene lookup returns CDR1 SGHNT and CDR2 YYREEE (reference sequence). The CDR3 here is CASSRAGSNTGELFF. The CDR3 DNA reads as TGTGCCAGCAGCCGAGCGGGATCGAACACCGGGGAGCTGTTTTTT.

The chain has TRBV15 and TRBJ1-1, with D possibly matching TRBD1 (6 bases). This CDR3 contains 13 residues. Germline CDR1 LNHNV, CDR2 YYDKDF (reference sequence). V was shortened by 5 bases and J by 2 bases, with 9 bases between the two germline ends. CDR3 in DNA: TGTGCCACCAGCGGCAGGGGAAACACTGAAGCTTTCTTT. This codes for CATSGRGNTEAFF.